This TCR beta chain was recorded in a study of OX40 agonist ivuxolimab in advanced cancers. With respect to the entire study: The costimulatory receptor OX40 (CD134) was targeted by ivuxolimab, a fully human IgG2 agonistic monoclonal antibody. A male proportion of roughly 80% and a mean age of about 60 years, ranging from about 20 to 85, were recorded for the dose-escalation cohort. The point of sequencing TCRbeta in the periphery was to test whether ivuxolimab changed TCR sequence diversity and drove clonal T-cell expansion. Patients were allowed to have had prior anti-PD-1, anti-PD-L1 or anti-CTLA-4 therapy, and roughly 40% of the dose-escalation patients had been treated with checkpoint inhibitors. Three dose-escalation patients achieved partial responses, one with hepatocellular carcinoma and two with cutaneous melanoma. Of the approximately 54 patients in dose escalation, about 20 had hepatocellular carcinoma, some 15 had melanoma, 9 had renal cell carcinoma and 9 had head and neck cancer. Intravenous ivuxolimab was administered to patients every 2 weeks at six dose levels: 0.01, 0.1, 0.3, 1.5, 3 and 10 mg/kg. The paper reports the monotherapy dose-escalation portion (N of about 47 patients) of the phase I ivuxolimab trial.

Study-wide conclusions, independent of this receptor: Low levels of normalized T-cell clonal expansion were also seen in some nonresponding patients. Clonal expansion of both CD4+ and CD8+ blood T cells was observed from baseline to week 6 at doses 0.1 to 3.0 mg/kg. After ivuxolimab, CD8+ T cells had more expanded clones than CD4+ T cells on average. In the 0.1-3.0 mg/kg groups, partial responders were among the patients with the lowest normalized peripheral clonal expansion, particularly in CD8+ T cells. The antigen specificity of the clonally expanded peripheral T cells was not determined.

A remark on this clone: Its antigen remains undetermined. The sample holds no much larger clone one base away, and base qualities are not on file.

Patients with autoimmune disease history or receiving systemic immunosuppression were excluded from the trial. Peripheral blood for TCR sequencing was collected from all dose cohorts at baseline, on cycle 4 day 1, and on cycle 7 day 1. The samples were taken from a phase I, first-in-human, multicenter, open-label dose-escalation trial of ivuxolimab. Adults with locally advanced or metastatic head and neck squamous cell, hepatocellular, melanoma or renal cell carcinoma were enrolled in the trial. Before TCR sequencing, CD4+ and CD8+ T cells were separately sorted from peripheral blood. To sequence the TCRbeta CDR3 region, genomic DNA was isolated from the sorted cells. The immunoSEQ Assay was used to sequence the TCRbeta CDR3 regions. TCRdb re-hosts the immuneACCESS table, in-frame sequences only. Its copies lack some clones; in the studies checked, an unresolved V gene accounts for under half of them, and the cause for the rest is not known. Here the sample has 80,000 to 95,000 clones; under 95% occur a single time. In total, the top ten clones hold more than 0.6% of the sample.

The receptor comes from an adult with an advanced solid tumor such as melanoma, head and neck, liver or kidney cancer. The sample in question was CD4+ or CD8+ T cells sorted from blood, obtained in a trial of the OX40 agonist ivuxolimab.

CDR3 protein: CASSLVGLATYNEQFF. The DNA is TGTGCCAGCAGCTTGGTGGGACTAGCGACTTACAATGAGCAGTTCTTC. The V and J segments used are TRBV5-6 and TRBJ2-1; TRBD2 fits 10 bases in the junction. CDR1 SGHDT and CDR2 YYEEEE are derived from the germline V gene. V and J are trimmed by 0 bases and 4 bases, and the gene matches miss 4 bases of the junction. From the cysteine through the phenylalanine, the CDR3 covers 16 amino acids. The CDR3 DNA has 48 bases and is translated from base 1. Where the CDR3 stops, the reference TRBV5-6 and TRBJ2-1 genes take over; the full variable domain is DAGVTQSPTHLIKTRGQQVTLRCSPKSGHDTVSWYQQALGQGPQFIFQYYEEEERQRGNFPDRFSGHQFPNYSSELNVNALLLGDSALYLCASSLVGLATYNEQFFGPGTRLTVL.